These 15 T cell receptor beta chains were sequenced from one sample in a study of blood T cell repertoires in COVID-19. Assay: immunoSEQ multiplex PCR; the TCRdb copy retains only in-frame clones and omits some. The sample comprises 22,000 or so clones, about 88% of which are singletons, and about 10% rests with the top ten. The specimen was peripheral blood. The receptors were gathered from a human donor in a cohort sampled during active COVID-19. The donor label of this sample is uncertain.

CDR3 coding DNA: TGTGCCAGCAGGCCCTCTAGCGGTGGCGCGGGTGAGCAGTTCTTC. Encoded protein: CASRPSSGGAGEQFF. V and J are TRBV27 and TRBJ2-1; 7 bases line up with TRBD2. Per the germline V gene, CDR1 is MNHEY and CDR2 is SMNVEV (reference sequence). The ends lost 6 bases at V and 9 bases at J; junction bases unmatched: 14. This CDR3 is 15 amino acids long.

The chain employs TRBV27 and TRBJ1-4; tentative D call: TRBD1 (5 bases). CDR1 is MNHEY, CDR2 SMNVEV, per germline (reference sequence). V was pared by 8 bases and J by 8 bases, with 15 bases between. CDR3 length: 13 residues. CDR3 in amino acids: CASCRGSGEKLFF. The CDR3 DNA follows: TGTGCCAGCTGTCGGGGCAGCGGGGAAAAACTGTTTTTT.

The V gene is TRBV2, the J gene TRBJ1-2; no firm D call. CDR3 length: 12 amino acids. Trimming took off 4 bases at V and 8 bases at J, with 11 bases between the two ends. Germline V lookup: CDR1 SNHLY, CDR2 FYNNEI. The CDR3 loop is CASSGDGRGYTF. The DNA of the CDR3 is TGTGCCAGCAGTGGGGATGGGAGAGGCTACACCTTC.

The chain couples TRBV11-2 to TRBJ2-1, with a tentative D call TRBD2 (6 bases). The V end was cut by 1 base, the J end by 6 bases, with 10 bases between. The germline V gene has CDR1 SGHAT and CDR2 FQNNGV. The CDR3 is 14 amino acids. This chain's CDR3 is CASSLAGSGNEQFF. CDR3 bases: TGTGCCAGCAGCTTAGCCGGGAGTGGCAATGAGCAGTTCTTC.

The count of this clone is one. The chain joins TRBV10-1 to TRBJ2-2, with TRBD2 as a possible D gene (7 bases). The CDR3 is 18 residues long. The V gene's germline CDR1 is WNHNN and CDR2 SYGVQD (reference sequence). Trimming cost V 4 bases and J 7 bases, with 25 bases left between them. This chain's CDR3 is CASSGPLQGGPRNGELFF. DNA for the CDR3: TGCGCCAGCAGTGGACCGCTACAGGGAGGGCCAAGGAACGGGGAGCTGTTTTTT.

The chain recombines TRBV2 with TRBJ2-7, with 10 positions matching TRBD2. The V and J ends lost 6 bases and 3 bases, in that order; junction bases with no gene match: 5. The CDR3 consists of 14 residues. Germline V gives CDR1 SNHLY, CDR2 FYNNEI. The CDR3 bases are TGTGCCAGCAGGAACCCTAGCGGGGGCTACGAGCAGTACTTC. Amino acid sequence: CASRNPSGGYEQYF.

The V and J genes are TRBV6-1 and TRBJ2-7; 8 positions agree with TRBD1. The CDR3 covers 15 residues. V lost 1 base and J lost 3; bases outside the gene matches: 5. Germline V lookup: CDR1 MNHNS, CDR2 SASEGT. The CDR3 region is CASSEGTGGFYEQYF. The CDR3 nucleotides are TGTGCCAGCAGTGAAGGTACAGGGGGTTTCTACGAGCAGTACTTC.

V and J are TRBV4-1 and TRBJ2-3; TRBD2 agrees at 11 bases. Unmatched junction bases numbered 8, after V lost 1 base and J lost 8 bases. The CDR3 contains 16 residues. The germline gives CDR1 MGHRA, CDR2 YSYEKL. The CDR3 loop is CASSQGWTSGSGTQYF. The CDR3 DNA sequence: TGCGCCAGCAGCCAAGGGTGGACTAGCGGGTCCGGTACGCAGTATTTT.

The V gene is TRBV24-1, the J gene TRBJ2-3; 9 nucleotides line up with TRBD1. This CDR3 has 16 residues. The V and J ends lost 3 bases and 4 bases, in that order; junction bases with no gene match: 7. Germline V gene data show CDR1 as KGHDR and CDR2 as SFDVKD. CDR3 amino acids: CATSDAGTGSPDTQYF. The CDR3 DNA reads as TGTGCCACCAGTGATGCCGGGACAGGGTCCCCAGATACGCAGTATTTT.

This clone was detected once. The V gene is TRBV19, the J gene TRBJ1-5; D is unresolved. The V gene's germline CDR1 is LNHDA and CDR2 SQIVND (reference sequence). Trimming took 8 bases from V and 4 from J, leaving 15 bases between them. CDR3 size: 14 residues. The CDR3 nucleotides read TGTGCCAGTTCTGAGATCAGGAAGAATCAGCCCCAGCATTTT. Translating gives CASSEIRKNQPQHF.

CDR3 in amino acids: CATSRAREDSPLHF. The CDR3 DNA reads TGTGCCACCAGCAGAGCCAGGGAGGATTCACCCCTCCACTTT. V is TRBV15 and J is TRBJ1-6; D may be TRBD1 (5 bases). This CDR3 spans 14 amino acids. V dropped 1 base and J dropped 8 bases, with 9 bases sitting between them. Germline V CDR1 and CDR2: LNHNV, YYDKDF (reference sequence). Together with reference TRBV15 and TRBJ1-6, the CDR3 gives the full variable domain: DAMVIQNPRYQVTQFGKPVTLSCSQTLNHNVMYWYQQKSSQAPKLLFHYYDKDFNNEADTPDNFQSRRPNTSFCFLDIRSPGLGDTAMYLCATSRAREDSPLHFGNGTRLTVT.

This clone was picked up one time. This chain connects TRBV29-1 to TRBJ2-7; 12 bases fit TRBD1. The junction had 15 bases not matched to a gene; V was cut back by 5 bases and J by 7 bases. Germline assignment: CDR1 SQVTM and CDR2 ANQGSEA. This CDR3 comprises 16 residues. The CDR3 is CSVPVPGQGAGGEQYF. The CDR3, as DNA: TGCAGCGTTCCAGTCCCGGGACAGGGGGCAGGAGGGGAGCAGTACTTC.

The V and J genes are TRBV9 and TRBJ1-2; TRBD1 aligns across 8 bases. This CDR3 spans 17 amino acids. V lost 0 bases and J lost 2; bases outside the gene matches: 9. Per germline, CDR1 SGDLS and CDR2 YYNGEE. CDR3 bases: TGTGCCAGCAGCGTAGAAGGGGGGACAGGACCGAACTATGGCTACACCTTC. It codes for CASSVEGGTGPNYGYTF.

CDR3 nucleotides: TGCGCCAGCAGCTTGATCCCGGGTTCGGAGACCCAGTACTTC. This gives the protein CASSLIPGSETQYF. The chain employs TRBV5-1 and TRBJ2-5; D call uncertain. The CDR3 runs to 14 residues. Trimming took off 1 base at V and 5 bases at J, with 12 bases between the two ends. CDR1 is SGHRS, CDR2 YFSETQ, per germline.

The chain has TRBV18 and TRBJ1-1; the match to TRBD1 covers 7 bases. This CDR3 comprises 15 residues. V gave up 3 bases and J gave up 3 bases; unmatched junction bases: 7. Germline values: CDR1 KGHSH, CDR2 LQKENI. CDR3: CASSPGTGVHTEAFF. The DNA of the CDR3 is TGTGCCAGCTCACCTGGAACAGGGGTGCACACTGAAGCTTTCTTT. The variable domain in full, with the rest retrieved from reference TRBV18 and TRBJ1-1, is NAGVMQNPRHLVRRRGQEARLRCSPMKGHSHVYWYRQLPEEGLKFMVYLQKENIIDESGMPKERFSAEFPKEGPSILRIQQVVRGDSAAYFCASSPGTGVHTEAFFGQGTRLTVV.